This TCR beta chain is from a study of blood T cell repertoires in COVID-19. About the research overall: Acute and convalescent COVID-19 specimens originated in the United States, Italy and Spain. Sources were T cells, B-cell-depleted T cells, or PBMCs; the material itself was cDNA or gDNA.

Per the original data handling: Amplified reference gene primers provided the basis for estimating nucleated cell counts. Only in-frame clones appear in the TCRdb table, and some are missing; sequencing was by immunoSEQ multiplex PCR. From that table come the V and J calls and clone size; the DNA was used to work out D and trimming. The sample has 130,000 to 150,000 clones, around 90% seen once. This CDR3 region has 13 residues. Germline-derived CDR1 and CDR2 are MNHEY and SVGAGI. With 6 bases clipped from V and 4 bases from J, the junction kept 6 bases outside the gene matches. This receptor was obtained from a human donor in a cohort sampled during active COVID-19. The chain combines TRBV6-5 with TRBJ2-7, with TRBD1 matching 7 bases. Sequencing used peripheral blood. The CDR3, as DNA: TGTGCCAGCAGGCCGGGACAGATTTACGAGCAGTACTTC. This encodes CASRPGQIYEQYF.